A single sample is the source of the 24 T cell receptor beta chains below, sequenced in a study of cytomegalovirus exposure and HLA in healthy donors (dated by TCRdb to the late 2010s). Library preparation employed the immunoSEQ multiplex PCR assay. For the multiplex PCR, a mixture combining 60 forward primers for TCR Vbeta segments and 13 reverse primers for TCR Jbeta segments was used. TCRdb carries this immuneACCESS record with in-frame sequences only. Its versions omit some clonotypes, under half of them owing to an unresolved V gene in the studies checked, with the rest unexplained. Across this sample there are about 160,000 clones, with 80% seen only once. The biggest ten clones account for around 5% of the sample. Sequenced: PBMCs. Receptor source: a man aged 25-40 years in good health and CMV-seronegative.

The rearrangement joins TRBV6-6 to TRBJ2-3; a possible D gene is TRBD1 (5 bases). The CDR3 spans 14 residues. The germline V gene has CDR1 MNHNY and CDR2 SVGAGI (reference sequence). V lost 6 bases to trimming and J lost 2 bases, with 12 bases between them. The CDR3: CASRHGHLTDTQYF. The CDR3 DNA reads as TGTGCCAGCAGACACGGACACCTCACAGATACGCAGTATTTT.

The chain joins TRBV6-5 to TRBJ2-7; no firm D call. There are 11 residues in the CDR3. Deletions cut 5 bases from V and 7 bases from J, with 9 bases between. The germline V gene has CDR1 MNHEY and CDR2 SVGAGI. The CDR3: CASSPYWEQYF. The CDR3 DNA reads TGTGCCAGCAGTCCCTACTGGGAGCAGTACTTC.

This chain connects TRBV18 to TRBJ2-3; 8 bases map to TRBD1. Germline V CDR1 and CDR2: KGHSH, LQKENI. This CDR3 region has 15 residues. With V trimmed by 6 bases and J by 1 base, 6 bases remained unmatched. This chain's CDR3 is CASSLSTGGTDTQYF. CDR3 coding DNA: TGTGCCAGCTCCCTATCGACAGGGGGCACAGATACGCAGTATTTT.

This clone was observed a single time. The CDR3, as DNA: TGTGCCAGCTCACCACTTCCCGGACAGGGGGTTTCCTACGAGCAGTACTTC. It encodes CASSPLPGQGVSYEQYF. The rearrangement joins TRBV18 to TRBJ2-7; 10 nucleotides line up with TRBD1. V lost 1 base and J lost 1; bases outside the gene matches: 7. Germline lookup yields CDR1 KGHSH and CDR2 LQKENI. This CDR3 has 17 residues.

This clone showed up just a few times. The chain combines TRBV19 with TRBJ2-3; 8 bases line up with TRBD2. The CDR3 runs to 16 residues. Germline V CDR1 and CDR2: LNHDA, SQIVND (reference sequence). Losses at the gene ends were 4 bases for V and 2 bases for J; bases not matched to a gene: 8. The DNA for the CDR3 is TGTGCCAGTAGTACCCTGGCGGGGGGAATCACAGATACGCAGTATTTT. Translating gives CASSTLAGGITDTQYF.

The chain employs TRBV5-6 and TRBJ1-4; D possibly corresponds to TRBD1 (5 bases). Looked up from germline, CDR1 is SGHDT and CDR2 is YYEEEE. With 6 bases removed from V and 7 bases from J, the gap between germline ends came to 13 bases. The CDR3 has 13 residues. The CDR3 coding sequence is TGTGCCAGCACCCTCGGGGGGGTTGAAAAACTGTTTTTT. Its protein is CASTLGGVEKLFF.

Turning to this clone: This same CDR3 is encoded by further DNA sequences in the sample. This chain uses TRBV7-9 with TRBJ1-1; D not resolved. Trimming left V 1 base short and J 0 bases short, with 3 bases between. CDR1 and CDR2 (germline): SEHNR, FQNEAQ (reference sequence). CDR3 length equals 13 residues. CDR3 in DNA: TGTGCCAGCAGCTTAGTAGTGAACACTGAAGCTTTCTTT. Residues: CASSLVVNTEAFF.

In its sample, this clone was seen a few times. V gene TRBV5-1 combines with J gene TRBJ2-1; D may be TRBD2 (7 bases). Germline CDR1 is SGHRS and CDR2 is YFSETQ. The CDR3 length is 17 residues. The V gene lost 3 bases and the J gene lost 5 bases, with 21 bases spanning the gap. CDR3 protein: CASSSKEWGGANNEQFF. The DNA of the CDR3 is TGCGCCAGCAGCTCGAAGGAATGGGGGGGCGCTAACAATGAGCAGTTCTTC.

This clone was recorded only once. This chain connects TRBV28 to TRBJ1-5, with a weak D call TRBD1 (5 bases). Germline loops: CDR1 MDHEN, CDR2 SYDVKM. The V gene lost 4 bases and the J gene lost 9 bases, with 7 bases spanning the gap. The CDR3 loop spans 11 amino acids. CDR3 residues: CASSWGGPQHF. CDR3 sequence (DNA): TGTGCCAGCAGTTGGGGGGGGCCCCAGCATTTT.

The rearrangement joins TRBV6-5 to TRBJ1-3; possible D gene TRBD1, 6 bases. From germline, CDR1 is MNHEY and CDR2 SVGAGI. This CDR3 has 16 amino acids. The V end lost 4 bases, the J end lost 4 bases, and 17 bases lay between the germline ends. The CDR3 bases are TGTGCCAGCAGTTCGGGCCCAGGGGCGCGCGGAAACACCATATATTTT. It codes for CASSSGPGARGNTIYF.

This clone was seen a few times. The chain couples TRBV5-6 to TRBJ2-3; 9 bases fit TRBD2. The CDR3 covers 16 residues. The germline V gene encodes CDR1 SGHDT and CDR2 YYEEEE. V lost 3 bases, J lost 5 bases, and 10 bases stayed unmatched. The CDR3 DNA is TGTGCCAGCAGCTATTGGGCGGGACTAGCAAAAGATACGCAGTATTTT. It codes for CASSYWAGLAKDTQYF.

This chain connects TRBV7-9 to TRBJ2-3, with 16 bases identical to TRBD2. Germline trimming cut 1 base from V and 4 bases from J; bases unmatched to any gene: 5. CDR1 and CDR2 from the germline V gene are SEHNR and FQNEAQ (reference sequence). This CDR3 is 18 amino acids long. CDR3 residues: CASSLVGTSGGEADTQYF. CDR3 coding DNA: TGTGCCAGCAGCTTAGTGGGGACTAGCGGGGGGGAGGCAGATACGCAGTATTTT.

This clone was detected only a few times. CDR3 region: CASRTEAGGRGYTF. The CDR3 bases are TGTGCCAGCAGGACCGAGGCGGGGGGTCGGGGCTACACCTTC. This chain connects TRBV28 to TRBJ1-2, with D possibly matching TRBD1 (5 bases). V lost 6 bases to trimming and J lost 8 bases, with 19 bases between them. The CDR3 is 14 amino acids. Germline V gives CDR1 MDHEN, CDR2 SYDVKM.

This chain links TRBV5-4 with TRBJ2-7, with 13 bases identical to TRBD2. V dropped 0 bases and J dropped 3; count of bases not matched to a gene: 0. Germline V gives CDR1 SGHNT, CDR2 YYREEE (reference sequence). The CDR3 has 15 residues. Here the CDR3 DNA reads TGTGCCAGCAGCTTGGGACTAGCGGGAGGCTACGAGCAGTACTTC. It codes for CASSLGLAGGYEQYF.

The rearrangement joins TRBV7-8 to TRBJ1-4; 9 nucleotides agree with TRBD1. This CDR3 contains 19 residues. Per the germline V gene, CDR1 is SGHVS and CDR2 is FQNEAQ. V dropped 0 bases and J dropped 4; count of bases not matched to a gene: 12. The CDR3 DNA reads TGTGCCAGCAGCTTAGCCACCCGGGACAGGGCTTCTATTAATGAAAAACTGTTTTTT. Amino acid sequence: CASSLATRDRASINEKLFF.

The chain is built from TRBV27 and TRBJ2-1; 16 positions match TRBD2. V dropped 5 bases and J dropped 7; count of bases not matched to a gene: 8. The CDR3 sequence is 17 residues long. Germline V lookup: CDR1 MNHEY, CDR2 SMNVEV (reference sequence). CDR3 protein: CASSPGTSGGAGNEQFF. In DNA, the CDR3 is TGTGCCAGCAGTCCTGGGACTAGCGGGGGGGCCGGGAATGAGCAGTTCTTC.

The chain uses TRBV10-3 and TRBJ2-7; 9 bases are a match to TRBD2. Germline CDR1 ENHRY, CDR2 SYGVKD. The CDR3 extends over 15 amino acids. V lost 6 bases to trimming and J lost 3 bases; unmatched junction nucleotides: 9. Here the CDR3 reads CAISIRLAASYEQYF. Here the CDR3 DNA reads TGTGCCATCAGCATTCGACTAGCGGCGAGCTACGAGCAGTACTTC.

In DNA form, the CDR3 reads TGTGCCAGCATCTCCTTACTGGGACAGTTGAACACTGAAGCTTTCTTT. This sequence encodes CASISLLGQLNTEAFF. The V and J genes are TRBV28 and TRBJ1-1, with TRBD1 matching 7 bases. The J segment lost 0 bases and the V segment lost 7 bases, leaving 11 bases of the junction unmatched. Germline values: CDR1 MDHEN, CDR2 SYDVKM. This CDR3 has 16 residues.

The J gene is TRBJ2-3, the V gene TRBV2, with D tentatively TRBD2 (6 bases). The CDR3 is made up of 16 amino acids. Germline-derived CDR1 and CDR2 are SNHLY and FYNNEI. Trimming left V 6 bases short and J 4 bases short, with 20 bases between. CDR3 nucleotide sequence: TGTGCCAGCAGACAAACCGGAGGAGGGTCAGCAGATACGCAGTATTTT. Amino acid sequence: CASRQTGGGSADTQYF.

Notes on this clone: Relative to the germline gene, one junction end is altered; a read error may explain this. The V and J genes are TRBV7-9 and TRBJ2-7, with D possibly matching TRBD2 (5 bases). Germline V lookup: CDR1 SEHNR, CDR2 FQNEAQ (reference sequence). The CDR3 has 11 amino acids. In DNA form, the CDR3 reads TGTTCCAGCAGCCCCCGGGAAGAGCAGTACTTC. The encoded protein is CSSSPREEQYF.

V gene TRBV4-3 combines with J gene TRBJ1-1, with D unclear. The V gene's germline CDR1 is LGHNA and CDR2 YSLEER. Trimming took 0 bases from V and 1 from J, leaving 9 bases between them. This CDR3 is built from 15 residues. As DNA, the CDR3 is TGCGCCAGCAGCCAAGAAGAGGGATCGAACACTGAAGCTTTCTTT. Translation gives CASSQEEGSNTEAFF.

In this sample, this clone turned up once. The chain joins TRBV19 to TRBJ1-5; D unresolved. CDR1 and CDR2 from the germline V gene are LNHDA and SQIVND (reference sequence). Trimming took off 5 bases at V and 1 base at J, with 6 bases between the two ends. The CDR3 totals 13 residues. As DNA, the CDR3 is TGTGCCAGTAGTGATGAGAGCAATCAGCCCCAGCATTTT. This sequence encodes CASSDESNQPQHF.

The DNA for the CDR3 is TGTGCCTGGGAGGAAGTAGACAGCGGAAACACCATATATTTT. Its protein is CAWEEVDSGNTIYF. This sequence joins TRBV30 and TRBJ1-3; D is possibly TRBD1 (5 bases). Germline-derived CDR1 and CDR2 are GTSNPN and SVGIG (reference sequence). The V gene lost 5 bases and the J gene lost 4 bases, with 15 bases spanning the gap. There are 14 residues in the CDR3.

Notes on this clone: One junction end disagrees with the germline gene, perhaps due to a read error. This rearrangement joins TRBV5-1 to TRBJ1-2, with a tentative D call TRBD1 (5 bases). CDR3 size: 15 residues. In germline, CDR1 is SGHRS, CDR2 YFSETQ. The CDR3 protein is CASSSYRNLGYGYTF. The CDR3 region has the DNA TGCGCCAGCAGCTCTTACAGGAATTTGGGCTATGGCTACACCTTT.